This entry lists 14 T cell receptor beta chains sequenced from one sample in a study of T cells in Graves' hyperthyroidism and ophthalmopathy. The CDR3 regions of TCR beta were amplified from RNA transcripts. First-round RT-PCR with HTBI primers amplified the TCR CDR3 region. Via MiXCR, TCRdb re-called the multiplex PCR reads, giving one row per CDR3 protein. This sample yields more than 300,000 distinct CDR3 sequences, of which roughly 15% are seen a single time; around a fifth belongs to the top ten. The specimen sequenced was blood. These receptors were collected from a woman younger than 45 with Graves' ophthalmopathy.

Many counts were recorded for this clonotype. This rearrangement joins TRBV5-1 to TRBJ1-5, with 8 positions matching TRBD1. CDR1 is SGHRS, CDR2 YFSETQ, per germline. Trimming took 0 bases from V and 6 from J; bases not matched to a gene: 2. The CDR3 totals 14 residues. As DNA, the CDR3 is TGCGCCAGCAGCTTGGAAGGGACAGGTCAGCCCCAGCATTTT. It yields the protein CASSLEGTGQPQHF.

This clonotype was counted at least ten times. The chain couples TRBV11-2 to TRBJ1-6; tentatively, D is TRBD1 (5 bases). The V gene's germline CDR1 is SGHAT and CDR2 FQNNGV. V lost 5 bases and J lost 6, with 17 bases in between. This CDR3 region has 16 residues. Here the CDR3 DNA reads TGTGCCAGCAGCCGTAGTGGGGGATCTAGTAATTCACCCCTCCACTTT. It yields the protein CASSRSGGSSNSPLHF.

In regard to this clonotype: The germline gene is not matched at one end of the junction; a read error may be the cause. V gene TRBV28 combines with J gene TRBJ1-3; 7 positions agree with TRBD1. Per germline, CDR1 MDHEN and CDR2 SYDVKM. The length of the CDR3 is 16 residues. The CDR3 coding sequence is TGTGCCAGCAGTCCGGGGACAGTAACTTCGGGAAACACCATGTATTTT. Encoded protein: CASSPGTVTSGNTMYF.

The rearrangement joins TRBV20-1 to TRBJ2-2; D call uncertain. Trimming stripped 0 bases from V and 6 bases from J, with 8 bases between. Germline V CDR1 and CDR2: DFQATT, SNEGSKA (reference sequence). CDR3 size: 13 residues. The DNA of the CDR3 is TGCAGTGCTAGAGATTTTAAGGCCGGGGAGCTGTTTTTT. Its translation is CSARDFKAGELFF.

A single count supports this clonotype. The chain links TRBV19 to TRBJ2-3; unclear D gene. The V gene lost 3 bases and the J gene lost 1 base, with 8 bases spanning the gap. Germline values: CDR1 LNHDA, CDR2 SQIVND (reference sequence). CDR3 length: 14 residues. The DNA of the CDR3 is TGTGCCAGTAGTATGTGGGTAGGCACAGATACGCAGTATTTT. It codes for CASSMWVGTDTQYF.

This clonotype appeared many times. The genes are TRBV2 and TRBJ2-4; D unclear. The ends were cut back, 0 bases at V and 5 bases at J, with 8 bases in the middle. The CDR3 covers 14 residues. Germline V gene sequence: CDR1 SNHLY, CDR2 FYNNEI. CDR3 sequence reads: CASSEALWENIQYF. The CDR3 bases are TGTGCCAGCAGTGAAGCGCTTTGGGAAAACATTCAGTACTTC.

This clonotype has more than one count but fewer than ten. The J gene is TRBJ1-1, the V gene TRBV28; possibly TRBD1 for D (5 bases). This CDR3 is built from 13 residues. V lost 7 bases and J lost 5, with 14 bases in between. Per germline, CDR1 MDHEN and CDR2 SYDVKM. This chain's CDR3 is CASTARGYTEAFF. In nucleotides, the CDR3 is TGTGCCAGCACAGCCCGGGGGTATACTGAAGCTTTCTTT.

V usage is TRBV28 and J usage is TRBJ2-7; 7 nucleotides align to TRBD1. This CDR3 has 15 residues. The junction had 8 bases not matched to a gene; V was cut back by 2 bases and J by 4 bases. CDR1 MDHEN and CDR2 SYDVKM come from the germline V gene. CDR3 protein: CASSLGVRGIYEQYF. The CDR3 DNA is TGTGCCAGCAGTTTAGGGGTCAGGGGGATATACGAGCAGTACTTC.

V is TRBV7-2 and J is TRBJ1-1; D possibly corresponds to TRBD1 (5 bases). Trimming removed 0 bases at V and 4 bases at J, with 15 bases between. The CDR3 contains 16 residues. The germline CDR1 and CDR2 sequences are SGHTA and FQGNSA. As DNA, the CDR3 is TGTGCCAGCAGCTTAGCGGCGGGACTCCGGCCCACTGAAGCTTTCTTT. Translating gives CASSLAAGLRPTEAFF.

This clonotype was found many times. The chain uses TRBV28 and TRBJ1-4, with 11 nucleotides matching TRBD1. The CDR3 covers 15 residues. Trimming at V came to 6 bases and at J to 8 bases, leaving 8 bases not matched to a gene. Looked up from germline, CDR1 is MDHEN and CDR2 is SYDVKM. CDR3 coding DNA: TGTGCCAGCAGGGGACCGGGACAGGGGGACGAAAAACTGTTTTTT. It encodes CASRGPGQGDEKLFF.

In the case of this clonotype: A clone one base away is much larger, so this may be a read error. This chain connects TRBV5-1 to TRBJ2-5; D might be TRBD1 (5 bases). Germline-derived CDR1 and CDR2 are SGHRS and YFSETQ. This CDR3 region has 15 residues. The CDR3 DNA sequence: TGCGCCGGCAGCGTAACAGGCGCCCCGCAAGAGACCCAGTACTTC. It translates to CAGSVTGAPQETQYF.

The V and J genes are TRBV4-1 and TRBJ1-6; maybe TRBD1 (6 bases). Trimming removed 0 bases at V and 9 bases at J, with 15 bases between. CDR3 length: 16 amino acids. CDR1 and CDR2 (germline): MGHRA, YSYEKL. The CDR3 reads CASSQEGRGLGSPLHF. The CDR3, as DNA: TGCGCCAGCAGCCAAGAGGGCAGGGGATTGGGTTCACCCCTCCACTTT.

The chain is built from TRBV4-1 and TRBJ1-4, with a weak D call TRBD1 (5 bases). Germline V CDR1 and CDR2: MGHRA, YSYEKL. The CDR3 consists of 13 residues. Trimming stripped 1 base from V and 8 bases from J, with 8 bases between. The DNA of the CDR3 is TGCGCCAGCAGCCAAGTCCAGGGCGAAAAACTGTTTTTT. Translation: CASSQVQGEKLFF.

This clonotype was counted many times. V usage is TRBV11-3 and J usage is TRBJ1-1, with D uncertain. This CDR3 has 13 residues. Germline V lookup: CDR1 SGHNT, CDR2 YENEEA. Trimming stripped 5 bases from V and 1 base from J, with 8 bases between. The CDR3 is CASSIKRNTEAFF. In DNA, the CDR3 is TGTGCCAGCAGCATCAAAAGGAACACTGAAGCTTTCTTT.